This T cell receptor beta chain was captured by sequencing in a study of blood T cells in healthy people across ages. Points from the study as a whole: Diversity estimates from one million T cells were considered underestimates. Diversity was higher, and naive CD4+ cells more numerous, in long-lived donors than in aged donors.

Primed by a sample-barcoded 5' primer and a J-beta primer mix, a second PCR proceeded for 7 to 11 cycles. Each of the cDNA molecules was tagged by a template-switch adaptor with 12 random nucleotides. TCRdb re-called the 5' RACE reads through MiXCR, storing one row per CDR3 protein. Of hundreds of thousands of distinct CDR3 sequences detected, about half appear once; the ten largest clones hold 25% to 35%. Remarks on this clonotype: Its antigen is as yet unknown.

CDR3 size: 15 residues. Per germline, CDR1 MNHEY and CDR2 SVGAGI. The ends were cut back, 2 bases at V and 7 bases at J, with 12 bases in the middle. This sequence joins TRBV6-5 and TRBJ1-6; perhaps TRBD1 as D (6 bases). The sequence was collected from a woman aged 55-70 years in good health. Sequenced sample: blood. The DNA of the CDR3 is TGTGCCAGCAGTTACGCGGACAGCCCCAATTCACCCCTCCACTTT. This codes for CASSYADSPNSPLHF.